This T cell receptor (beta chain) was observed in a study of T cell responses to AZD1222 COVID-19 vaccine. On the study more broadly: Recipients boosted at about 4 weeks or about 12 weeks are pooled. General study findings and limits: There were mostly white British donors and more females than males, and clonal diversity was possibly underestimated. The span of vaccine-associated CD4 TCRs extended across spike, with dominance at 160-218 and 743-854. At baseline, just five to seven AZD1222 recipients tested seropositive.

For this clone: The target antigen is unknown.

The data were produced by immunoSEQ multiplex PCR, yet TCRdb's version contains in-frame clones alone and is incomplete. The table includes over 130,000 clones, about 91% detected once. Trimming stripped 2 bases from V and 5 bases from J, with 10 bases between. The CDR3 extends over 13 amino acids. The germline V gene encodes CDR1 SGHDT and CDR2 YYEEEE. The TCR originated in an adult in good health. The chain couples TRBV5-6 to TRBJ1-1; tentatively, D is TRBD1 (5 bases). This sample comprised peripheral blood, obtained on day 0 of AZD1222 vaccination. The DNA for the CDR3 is TGTGCCAGCAGCTTCAGGGAGGGGACTGAAGCTTTCTTT. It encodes CASSFREGTEAFF.